This T cell receptor beta chain was observed in a study of T cell repertoires in cytomegalovirus infection. Study information: Matching HLA type and CMV infection were both indicated by public TCR beta signatures.

TCRdb analysed the reads with MiXCR anew, one entry per CDR3 protein. The top ten hold roughly 8% of the sample, which has about 680,000 distinct CDR3 sequences, roughly a quarter seen once. Trimming cost V 3 bases and J 1 base, with 11 bases left between them. The CDR3 consists of 15 residues. CDR1 and CDR2 from the germline V gene are LNHNV and YYDKDF (reference sequence). A note on this clonotype: Its cognate antigen is unknown.

Findings and caveats of the study: What dominated the ex vivo response were HLA-C-restricted CMV-specific TCR beta clonotypes.

V gene TRBV15 combines with J gene TRBJ2-3, with a tentative D call TRBD1 (6 bases). The TCR originated in a human donor in good health (CMV status not recorded). Some clones in this sample may be carry-over from other donors' samples. The sample taken for sequencing was CD8+ T cells from PBMCs. CDR3 residues: CATSRKDRGTDTQYF. CDR3 nucleotides: TGTGCCACCAGCAGGAAGGACAGAGGCACAGATACGCAGTATTTT.